This is a list of T cell receptor beta chains from one sample in a study of T cells expressing NK-cell markers. TCRdb re-analyzed the 5' RACE reads; it lists each CDR3 protein once, without DNA. The table for this sample gives around 260,000 distinct CDR3 sequences. Sequencing input: blood T cells: a sorted CD56 or NKG2C T cell subset, CD4+ or CD8+ T cells, or bulk PBMC T cells (not recorded which). All receptors come from a woman between 18 and 75 years old in good health. CDR3s include the opening cysteine and the closing phenylalanine or tryptophan.

TRBV6-2/TRBV6-3	TRBJ1-1	CASSYYRRRDTEAFF
TRBV12-3/TRBV12-4	TRBJ2-1	CASTPRFVSNEQFF
TRBV4-3	TRBJ2-5	CASSQDGRGEETQYF
TRBV25-1	TRBJ2-1	CASSPSSPATGGKHEQFF
TRBV7-2	TRBJ2-3	CALGSGVADTQYF
TRBV20-1	TRBJ2-3	CSAIWRTSGSWSTDTQYF
TRBV12-3/TRBV12-4	TRBJ1-1	CASRGQGDTEAFF
TRBV28	TRBJ2-1	CASRQQGGTDYNEQFF
TRBV12-3/TRBV12-4	TRBJ2-7	CASSPGLLGAYEQYF
TRBV29-1	TRBJ1-1	CSVEETNTEAFF
TRBV5-1	TRBJ2-3	CASSLDRVPDTQYF
TRBV14	TRBJ2-2	CASSPSPGELFF
TRBV6-2/TRBV6-3	TRBJ2-5	CASRGEQETQYF
TRBV12-3/TRBV12-4	TRBJ2-1	CASSFSDGRPGNEQFF